The rows below give T cell receptor beta chains drawn from one sample of a study of a mutant IDH1 vaccine in newly diagnosed glioma. These receptors have no identified antigens. Sequencing used immunoSEQ multiplex PCR; TCRdb keeps in-frame clones, though not all of them. The sample includes tens of thousands of clones, about 80% seen only once; the top ten take about 3.8%. The sample here was PBMCs, taken from a glioma patient whose treatment included an IDH1 peptide vaccine. These receptors came from a man aged 30-40 years with glioma. Both conserved end residues are part of each CDR3. Fields, in order: V gene, D gene, clone size, J gene, CDR3 DNA, CDR3 protein. A D gene is named only where the DNA matches it firmly. Expanded clones are given a class, and other clones once, few, many or no size at all.

V: TRBV4-2
D: .
size: .
J: TRBJ2-7
DNA: TGTGCCAGCAGCTACCGGGACGGGGATGGCGAGCAGTACTTC
CDR3: CASSYRDGDGEQYF

V: TRBV7-2
D: .
size: .
J: TRBJ2-2
DNA: TGTGCCAGCAAGTCGGGGATGGGGGTCGGGGAGCTGTTTTTT
CDR3: CASKSGMGVGELFF

V: TRBV5-1
D: .
size: few
J: TRBJ1-5
DNA: TGCGCCAGCAGCTTGGAGGGACTGGATCAGCCCCAGCATTTT
CDR3: CASSLEGLDQPQHF

V: TRBV4-2
D: TRBD1
size: .
J: TRBJ2-2
DNA: TGTGCCAGCAGCCTCCGACAGGGGAGTACCGGGGAGCTGTTTTTT
CDR3: CASSLRQGSTGELFF

V: TRBV28
D: TRBD1
size: .
J: TRBJ2-7
DNA: TGTGCCAGCAGGGGGACAGGGGATTGGTACGAGCAGTACTTC
CDR3: CASRGTGDWYEQYF

V: TRBV2
D: TRBD1
size: .
J: TRBJ1-1
DNA: TGTGCCAGCAGACGAAATAATTATAGGACAGGGGCGAATGTAAATGAAGCTTTCTTT
CDR3: CASRRNNYRTGANVNEAFF

V: TRBV5-1
D: TRBD2
size: .
J: TRBJ2-7
DNA: TGCGCCAGCAGCCCCTCTAGCGGATCAGGGCTCGAGCAGTACTTC
CDR3: CASSPSSGSGLEQYF

V: TRBV7-2
D: TRBD1
size: .
J: TRBJ1-4
DNA: TGTGCCAGCAGCAGAGGGACTGACAGGGAGCAGGGTGAAAAACTGTTTTTT
CDR3: CASSRGTDREQGEKLFF

V: TRBV6-4
D: TRBD1
size: .
J: TRBJ1-2
DNA: TGTGCCAGCAGTGACTCTACGACAGGGCCCTATGGCTACACCTTC
CDR3: CASSDSTTGPYGYTF

V: TRBV28
D: TRBD1
size: few
J: TRBJ1-4
DNA: TGTGCCAGCAGTTTGGACAGGGAGGGTGAAAAACTGTTTTTT
CDR3: CASSLDREGEKLFF

V: TRBV7-6
D: .
size: .
J: TRBJ1-1
DNA: TGTGCCAGCAGCTTACACCCAAGGGAGACTAACACTGAAGCTTTCTTT
CDR3: CASSLHPRETNTEAFF

V: TRBV9
D: .
size: .
J: TRBJ2-3
DNA: TGTGCCAGCAGCCCCACCGACGAGACCACAGATACGCAGTATTTT
CDR3: CASSPTDETTDTQYF

V: TRBV19
D: TRBD1
size: few
J: TRBJ1-1
DNA: TGTGCCAGTATTCTGGGGACAGGAACTTTCTTT
CDR3: CASILGTGTFF

V: TRBV14
D: .
size: .
J: TRBJ2-2
DNA: TGTGCCAGCAGCCGACAGTACACGAACACCGGGGAGCTGTTTTTT
CDR3: CASSRQYTNTGELFF

V: TRBV6-5
D: .
size: once
J: TRBJ1-5
DNA: TGTGCCAGACAGGCGAATCAGCCCCAGCATTTT
CDR3: CARQANQPQHF

V: TRBV28
D: TRBD2
size: .
J: TRBJ2-5
DNA: TGTGCCAGCAGTTCTCAATGGGGGGGTGGAGAGACCCAGTACTTC
CDR3: CASSSQWGGGETQYF

V: TRBV9
D: .
size: .
J: TRBJ1-5
DNA: TGTGCCAGCAGCGTCCCGAATCGTTTCGGTGTGGGGTTATGGAATCAGCCCCAGCATTTT
CDR3: CASSVPNRFGVGLWNQPQHF

V: TRBV30
D: .
size: .
J: TRBJ2-4
DNA: TGTGCCTGGGGAATACACTCTAGGGACATTCAGTACTTC
CDR3: CAWGIHSRDIQYF

V: TRBV4-1
D: .
size: .
J: TRBJ2-7
DNA: TGCGCCAGCAGCGCCCGGGACGGATCCTACGAGCAGTACTTC
CDR3: CASSARDGSYEQYF

V: TRBV4-1
D: .
size: once
J: TRBJ1-1
DNA: TGCGCCAGCAGCCAAGAAAGCGGGCCTTACGAGGGAGCTTTCTTT
CDR3: CASSQESGPYEGAFF

V: TRBV19
D: .
size: .
J: TRBJ1-2
DNA: TGTGCCAGTAGTCTCACCGGGACACTGGAAGATGGCTACACCTTC
CDR3: CASSLTGTLEDGYTF

V: TRBV29-1
D: .
size: few
J: TRBJ2-3
DNA: TGCAGCGTTCGGTCCTTAGTAACGACAGATACGCAGTATTTT
CDR3: CSVRSLVTTDTQYF

V: TRBV28
D: .
size: few
J: TRBJ1-5
DNA: TGTGCCAGCAGCCTAGGTGGGGGGGCCAGGCAGCCCCAGCATTTT
CDR3: CASSLGGGARQPQHF

V: TRBV2
D: .
size: .
J: TRBJ1-3
DNA: TGTGCCAGCAGTGTACAACAGGGAGTCCCTGGAAACACCATATATTTT
CDR3: CASSVQQGVPGNTIYF

V: TRBV10-3
D: TRBD1
size: .
J: TRBJ1-4
DNA: TGTGCCATCCACAGGGGGCTAGGTGAAAAACTGTTTTTT
CDR3: CAIHRGLGEKLFF

V: TRBV6-5
D: TRBD2
size: .
J: TRBJ2-3
DNA: TGTGCCAGCAGTTACAAAGGCGGGGGATGGACAGATACGCAGTATTTT
CDR3: CASSYKGGGWTDTQYF

V: TRBV28
D: .
size: once
J: TRBJ1-4
DNA: TGTGCCAGCAGTTTAGCGCGGGGTAGTGAAAAACTGTTTTTT
CDR3: CASSLARGSEKLFF

V: TRBV2
D: .
size: .
J: TRBJ2-1
DNA: TGTGCCAGCACGCCTAGGGTGGGAGAGCAGTTCTTC
CDR3: CASTPRVGEQFF

V: TRBV6-1
D: .
size: .
J: TRBJ1-5
DNA: TGTGCCAGCAGTGAACTATTGGGGTTGACAGGTCAGCCCCAGCATTTT
CDR3: CASSELLGLTGQPQHF

V: TRBV19
D: .
size: .
J: TRBJ1-4
DNA: TGTGCCAGTACCTTCGCAACTAATGAAAAACTGTTTTTT
CDR3: CASTFATNEKLFF

V: TRBV6-5
D: .
size: .
J: TRBJ2-5
DNA: TGTGCCACCATATCGGACCGCCGGGCCCAGTACTTC
CDR3: CATISDRRAQYF

V: TRBV27
D: TRBD2
size: .
J: TRBJ2-5
DNA: TGTGCCAGCAGGGCTCGGAGCGGGGGGCTCCAAGAGACCCAGTACTTC
CDR3: CASRARSGGLQETQYF

V: TRBV6-5
D: TRBD1
size: .
J: TRBJ1-1
DNA: TGTGCCAGCAGTTACGGACAGGGCTCCACTGAAGCTTTCTTT
CDR3: CASSYGQGSTEAFF

V: TRBV13
D: TRBD2
size: .
J: TRBJ2-5
DNA: TGTGCCAGCAGCCCTCTAGCGGGAGTGGGTGAGCAGTACTTC
CDR3: CASSPLAGVGEQYF

V: TRBV2
D: TRBD2
size: .
J: TRBJ2-7
DNA: TGTGCCAGCAGTGAATGGACTAGCGGTCTCTTTGAGCAGTACTTC
CDR3: CASSEWTSGLFEQYF

V: TRBV9
D: TRBD1
size: .
J: TRBJ2-7
DNA: TGTGCCAGCAGCGTAGGTGATGGGACAGGGGGCGGTTTCCAGTACTTC
CDR3: CASSVGDGTGGGFQYF

V: TRBV11-1
D: .
size: .
J: TRBJ2-6
DNA: TGTGCCAGCACCCTAGGGAACTCTGGGGCCAACGTCCTGACTTTC
CDR3: CASTLGNSGANVLTF

V: TRBV2
D: .
size: .
J: TRBJ2-5
DNA: TGTGCCAGCAGCCGGGCTAGCCAAGAGACCCAGTACTTC
CDR3: CASSRASQETQYF

V: TRBV5-4
D: .
size: .
J: TRBJ2-5
DNA: TGTGCCAGCAGCACAAGCGACTGGTCGCAGACCCAGTACTTC
CDR3: CASSTSDWSQTQYF

V: TRBV7-8
D: TRBD1
size: .
J: TRBJ1-2
DNA: TGTGCCAGCAGCTCCCTAATTAGGGGGCTTAACTATGGCTACACCTTC
CDR3: CASSSLIRGLNYGYTF

V: TRBV18
D: .
size: .
J: TRBJ2-7
DNA: TGTGCCAGCTCACCGGGACAATCTTCCTACGAGCAGTACTTC
CDR3: CASSPGQSSYEQYF

V: TRBV27
D: .
size: .
J: TRBJ2-7
DNA: TGTGCCAGCAGTTCGCCGGGGCGAGAGCAGTACTTC
CDR3: CASSSPGREQYF